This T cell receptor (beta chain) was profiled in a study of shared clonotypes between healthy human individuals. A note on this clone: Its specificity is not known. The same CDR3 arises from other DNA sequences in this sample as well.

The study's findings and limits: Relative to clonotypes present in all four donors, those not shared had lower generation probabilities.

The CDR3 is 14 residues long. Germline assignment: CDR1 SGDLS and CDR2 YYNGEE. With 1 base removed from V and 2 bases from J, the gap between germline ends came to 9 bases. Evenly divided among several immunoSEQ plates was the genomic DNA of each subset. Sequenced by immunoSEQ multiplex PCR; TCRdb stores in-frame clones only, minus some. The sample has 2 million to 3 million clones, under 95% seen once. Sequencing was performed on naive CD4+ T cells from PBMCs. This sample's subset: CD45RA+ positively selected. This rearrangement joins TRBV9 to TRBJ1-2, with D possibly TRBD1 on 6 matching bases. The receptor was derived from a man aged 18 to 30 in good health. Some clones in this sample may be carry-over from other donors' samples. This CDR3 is CASSVLGGNYGYTF. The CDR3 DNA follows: TGTGCCAGCAGCGTATTAGGGGGGAACTATGGCTACACCTTC. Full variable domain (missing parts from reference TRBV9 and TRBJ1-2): DSGVTQTPKHLITATGQRVTLRCSPRSGDLSVYWYQQSLDQGLQFLIQYYNGEERAKGNILERFSAQQFPDLHSELNLSSLELGDSALYFCASSVLGGNYGYTFGSGTRLTVV.